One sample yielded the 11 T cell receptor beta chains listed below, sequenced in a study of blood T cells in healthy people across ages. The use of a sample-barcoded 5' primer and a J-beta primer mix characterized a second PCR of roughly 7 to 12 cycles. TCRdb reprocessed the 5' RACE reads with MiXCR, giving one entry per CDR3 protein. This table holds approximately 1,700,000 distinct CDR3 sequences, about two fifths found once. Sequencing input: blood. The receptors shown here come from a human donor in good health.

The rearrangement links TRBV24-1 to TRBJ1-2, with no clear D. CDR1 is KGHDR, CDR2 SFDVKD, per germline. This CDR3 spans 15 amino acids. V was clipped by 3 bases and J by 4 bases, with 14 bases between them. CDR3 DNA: TGTGCCACCAGTGATCCCCAGACACCCTGCTATGGCTACACCTTC. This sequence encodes CATSDPQTPCYGYTF.

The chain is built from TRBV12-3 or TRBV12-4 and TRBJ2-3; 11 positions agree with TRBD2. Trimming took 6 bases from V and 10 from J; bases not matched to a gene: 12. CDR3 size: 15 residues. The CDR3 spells CASRHGLAGPPSQYF. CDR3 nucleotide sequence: TGTGCCAGCAGGCACGGACTAGCGGGTCCACCATCGCAGTATTTT.

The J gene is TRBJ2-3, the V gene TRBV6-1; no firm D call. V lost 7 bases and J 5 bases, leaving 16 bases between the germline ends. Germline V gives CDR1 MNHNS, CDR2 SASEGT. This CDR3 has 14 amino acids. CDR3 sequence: CASNPWTKLDTQYF. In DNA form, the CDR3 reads TGTGCCAGCAATCCTTGGACGAAATTAGATACGCAGTATTTT.

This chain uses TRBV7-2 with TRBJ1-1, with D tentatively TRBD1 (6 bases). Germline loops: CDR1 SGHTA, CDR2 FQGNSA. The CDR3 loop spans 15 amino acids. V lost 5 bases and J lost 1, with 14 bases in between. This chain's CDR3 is CASSPSGTRNTEAFF. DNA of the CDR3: TGTGCCAGCAGCCCCTCCGGGACAAGGAACACTGAAGCTTTCTTT.

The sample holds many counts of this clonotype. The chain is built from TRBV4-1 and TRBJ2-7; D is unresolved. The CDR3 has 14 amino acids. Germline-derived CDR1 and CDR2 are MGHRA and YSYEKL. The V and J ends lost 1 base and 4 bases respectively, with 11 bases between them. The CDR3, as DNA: TGCGCCAGCAGCCAAGGCCTCCGGGCTTACGAGCAGTACTTC. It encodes CASSQGLRAYEQYF.

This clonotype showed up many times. The CDR3 DNA reads as TGCGCCAGCAGCCTTATACAGGGTTACGAGCAGTACTTC. Its translation is CASSLIQGYEQYF. The genes are TRBV5-1 and TRBJ2-7; weak D call: TRBD1 (6 bases). The CDR3 covers 13 residues. The V end lost 4 bases, the J end lost 4 bases, and 12 bases lay between the germline ends. Germline assignment: CDR1 SGHRS and CDR2 YFSETQ.

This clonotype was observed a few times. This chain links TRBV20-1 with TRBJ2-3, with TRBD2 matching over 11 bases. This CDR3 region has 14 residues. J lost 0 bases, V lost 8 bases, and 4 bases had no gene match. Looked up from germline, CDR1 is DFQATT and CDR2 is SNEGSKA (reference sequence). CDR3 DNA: TGCAGTTTTAGCGGGAGGGCTAGCACAGATACGCAGTATTTT. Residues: CSFSGRASTDTQYF.

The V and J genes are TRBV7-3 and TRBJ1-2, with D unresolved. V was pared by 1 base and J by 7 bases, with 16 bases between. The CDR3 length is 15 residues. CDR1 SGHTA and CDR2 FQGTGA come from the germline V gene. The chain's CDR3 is CASSLNSWTRSGYTF. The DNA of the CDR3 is TGTGCCAGCAGCTTAAACTCTTGGACTCGTTCTGGCTACACCTTC.

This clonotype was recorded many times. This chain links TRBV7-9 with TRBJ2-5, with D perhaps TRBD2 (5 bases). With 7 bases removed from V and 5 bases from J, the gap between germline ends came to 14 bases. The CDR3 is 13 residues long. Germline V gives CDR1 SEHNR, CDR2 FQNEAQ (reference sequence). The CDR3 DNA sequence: TGTGCCAGCATTCCCACCGGCGGGGAGACCCAGTACTTC. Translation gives CASIPTGGETQYF.

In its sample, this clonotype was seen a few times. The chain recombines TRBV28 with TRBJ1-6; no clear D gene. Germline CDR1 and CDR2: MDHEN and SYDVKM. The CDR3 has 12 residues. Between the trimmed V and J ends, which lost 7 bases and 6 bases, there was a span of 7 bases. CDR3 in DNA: TGTGCCAGCAACGGACTTAATTCACCCCTCCACTTT. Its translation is CASNGLNSPLHF.

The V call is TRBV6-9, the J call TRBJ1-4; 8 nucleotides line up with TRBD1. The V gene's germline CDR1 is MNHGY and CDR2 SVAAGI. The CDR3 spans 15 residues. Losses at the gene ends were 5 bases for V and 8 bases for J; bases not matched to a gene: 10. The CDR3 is CASSLRDRCFEKLFF. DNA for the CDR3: TGTGCCAGCAGTCTTAGGGACAGGTGTTTCGAAAAACTGTTTTTT.